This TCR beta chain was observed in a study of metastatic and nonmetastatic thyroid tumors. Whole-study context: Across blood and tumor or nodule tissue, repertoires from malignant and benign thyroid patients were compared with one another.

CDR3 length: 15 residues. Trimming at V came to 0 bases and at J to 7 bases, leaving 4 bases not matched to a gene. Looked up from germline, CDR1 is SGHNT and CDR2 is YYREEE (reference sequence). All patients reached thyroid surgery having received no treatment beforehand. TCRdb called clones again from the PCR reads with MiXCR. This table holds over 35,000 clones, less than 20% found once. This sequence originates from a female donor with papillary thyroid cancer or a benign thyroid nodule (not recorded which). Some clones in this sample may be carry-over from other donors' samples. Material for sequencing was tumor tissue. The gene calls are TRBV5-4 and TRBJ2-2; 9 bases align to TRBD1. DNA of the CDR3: TGTGCCAGCAGCTTGGCCGGGACAGGGCACGGGGAGCTGTTTTTT. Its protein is CASSLAGTGHGELFF.